The 16 T cell receptor beta chains below come from one sample, sequenced in a study of CD8 T cells in ankylosing spondylitis. Which antigens these TCRs recognize remains unknown. TCRdb recomputed calls from the 5' RACE reads with MiXCR, one row per CDR3 protein. Among just under 550,000 distinct CDR3 sequences, 12% were seen once, and the ten largest hold nearly 7%. The study's findings and limits: It appeared that ankylosing spondylitis blood was characterized by a TCR beta motif of 8 or 9 highly homologous variants.

Input material: blood, either unsorted or a sorted T cell fraction (not recorded which). Receptors originate from a male donor with ankylosing spondylitis.

This clonotype was counted ten times or more. The chain uses TRBV14 and TRBJ1-5; D remains unclear. In germline, CDR1 is SGHDN, CDR2 FVKESK. The ends were cut back, 1 base at V and 4 bases at J, with 8 bases in the middle. The CDR3 runs 14 residues. Here the CDR3 DNA reads TGTGCCAGCAGCCAAGGAGGGATTAATCAGCCCCAGCATTTT. This codes for CASSQGGINQPQHF.

This chain joins TRBV5-8 and TRBJ2-5; 13 nucleotides match TRBD2. The germline V gene encodes CDR1 SGHTS and CDR2 YDEGEE. Germline trimming cut 4 bases from V and 0 bases from J; bases unmatched to any gene: 3. The CDR3 has 16 amino acids. CDR3 DNA sequence: TGTGCCAGCAGCACAGGGACTAGCGGGGACCAAGAGACCCAGTACTTC. This codes for CASSTGTSGDQETQYF. The full variable domain, in which reference TRBV5-8 and TRBJ2-5 provide the parts outside the CDR3, is EAGVTQSPTHLIKTRGQQATLRCSPISGHTSVYWYQQALGLGLQFLLWYDEGEERNRGNFPPRFSGRQFPNYSSELNVNALELEDSALYLCASSTGTSGDQETQYFGPGTRLLVL.

The chain employs TRBV25-1 and TRBJ2-2, with 12 bases that match TRBD2. Germline V gives CDR1 MGHDK, CDR2 SYGVNS. With 4 bases clipped from V and 0 bases from J, the junction kept 0 bases outside the gene matches. The CDR3 is 16 amino acids. This CDR3 reads CASSASGRANTGELFF. CDR3 in DNA: TGTGCCAGCAGTGCTAGCGGGAGGGCGAACACCGGGGAGCTGTTTTTT.

In nucleotides, the CDR3 is TGTGCCAGCAGCTTAACCGGGACAGGGGGCCCTACTGAATGGAATGAGCAGTTCTTC. This encodes CASSLTGTGGPTEWNEQFF. The chain carries TRBV7-8 and TRBJ2-1; 12 positions agree with TRBD1. Germline loops: CDR1 SGHVS, CDR2 FQNEAQ. J gave up 7 bases and V 2 bases, and 15 bases lay outside the gene matches. The CDR3 totals 19 residues.

The chain links TRBV20-1 to TRBJ1-2, with D perhaps matching TRBD1 (5 bases). The germline V and J ends were trimmed by 0 bases and 8 bases, with 13 bases remaining between them. The CDR3 runs to 13 residues. Germline V gene lookup returns CDR1 DFQATT and CDR2 SNEGSKA (reference sequence). The CDR3 region is CSAREPRDGGYTF. Written as DNA, the CDR3 is TGCAGTGCTAGAGAACCCAGGGACGGCGGCTACACCTTC.

The chain links TRBV7-2 to TRBJ1-1; no firm D call. The CDR3 is 15 amino acids. Trimming removed 3 bases at V and 0 bases at J, with 11 bases between. Germline V lookup: CDR1 SGHTA, CDR2 FQGNSA. CDR3 residues: CASSLRRTVNTEAFF. The CDR3 nucleotides read TGTGCCAGCAGCTTGAGGCGAACCGTGAACACTGAAGCTTTCTTT.

This clonotype was counted between two and nine times. The genes are TRBV5-1 and TRBJ1-1; D is perhaps TRBD1 (6 bases). The CDR3 has 16 residues. Trimming took 3 bases from V and 2 from J, leaving 17 bases between them. In germline, CDR1 is SGHRS, CDR2 YFSETQ. This CDR3 reads CASSYGTRGTNTEAFF. CDR3 nucleotides: TGCGCCAGCAGCTACGGGACGAGGGGGACTAACACTGAAGCTTTCTTT.

This chain uses TRBV11-2 with TRBJ2-3; TRBD2 is a possible D gene (5 bases). V shed 6 bases and J shed 2 bases, with 15 bases lying between them. The V gene's germline CDR1 is SGHAT and CDR2 FQNNGV. The CDR3 loop spans 15 amino acids. The CDR3 DNA is TGTGCCAGCAGGGGGTTTGCGGACTTCACAGATACGCAGTATTTT. Translating gives CASRGFADFTDTQYF.

The V gene is TRBV2, the J gene TRBJ2-1, with TRBD2 as a possible D gene (5 bases). Trimming removed 7 bases from V and 0 bases from J, with 19 bases in between. Germline V gene lookup returns CDR1 SNHLY and CDR2 FYNNEI. The CDR3 is made up of 17 amino acids. CDR3 sequence (DNA): TGTGCCAGCACCAAATCCCAGCGGTCGAACTCCTACAATGAGCAGTTCTTC. It is translated as CASTKSQRSNSYNEQFF.

The sample holds a few counts of this clonotype. V gene TRBV5-1 combines with J gene TRBJ1-1; D call uncertain. Looked up from germline, CDR1 is SGHRS and CDR2 is YFSETQ. CDR3 length: 15 residues. V dropped 4 bases and J dropped 1 base, with 14 bases sitting between them. CDR3 coding DNA: TGCGCCAGCAGCCCCACTGCCGGAGCGAACACTGAAGCTTTCTTT. Translation: CASSPTAGANTEAFF. Together with reference TRBV5-1 and TRBJ1-1, the CDR3 gives the full variable domain: KAGVTQTPRYLIKTRGQQVTLSCSPISGHRSVSWYQQTPGQGLQFLFEYFSETQRNKGNFPGRFSGRQFSNSRSEMNVSTLELGDSALYLCASSPTAGANTEAFFGQGTRLTVV.

There are a few counts of this clonotype. Because the CDR3 is missing its conserved closing phenylalanine or tryptophan, this is likely a read error. Because the CDR3's place on the DNA is in doubt, the DNA is left out and the CDR3 is given as listed by TCRdb. The V and J genes are TRBV24-1 and TRBJ1-2; no check of the table's D call, TRBD1, against the DNA was made. The CDR3 has 11 amino acids, counting both end residues. Per germline, CDR1 KGHDR and CDR2 SFDVKD. CDR3 protein: CATSGGGRDID.

V and J are TRBV20-1 and TRBJ1-5; D possibly corresponds to TRBD1 (6 bases). This CDR3 region has 12 residues. Trimming shortened V by 4 bases and J by 7 bases, and 11 bases separated the two germline ends. Germline V lookup: CDR1 DFQATT, CDR2 SNEGSKA (reference sequence). CDR3 nucleotides: TGCAGTGCTACCACGGGGGCCCAGCCCCAGCATTTT. Translated, it gives CSATTGAQPQHF.

The chain combines TRBV6-4 with TRBJ2-2, with D possibly matching TRBD2 (6 bases). Per germline, CDR1 MRHNA and CDR2 SNTAGT. The V gene lost 4 bases and the J gene lost 6 bases, with 12 bases spanning the gap. This CDR3 is built from 14 residues. This chain's CDR3 is CASSGTSYPGELFF. The CDR3 DNA is TGTGCCAGCAGTGGAACTAGCTACCCCGGGGAGCTGTTTTTT.

This clonotype occurred a few times. J is TRBJ1-2 and V is TRBV29-1; D perhaps matches TRBD1 (5 bases). CDR3 length: 12 amino acids. Per the germline V gene, CDR1 is SQVTM and CDR2 is ANQGSEA. The V and J ends lost 3 bases and 7 bases respectively, with 12 bases between them. CDR3 coding DNA: TGCAGCGTTGATAGGCAGGGATTTGGCTACACCTTC. Its translation: CSVDRQGFGYTF.

V usage is TRBV7-9 and J usage is TRBJ1-5; no clear D gene. Germline V gives CDR1 SEHNR, CDR2 FQNEAQ (reference sequence). CDR3 length: 15 amino acids. V was clipped by 1 base and J by 2 bases, with 9 bases between them. For the CDR3, the DNA is TGTGCCAGCAGCTTAGAAGGAGAAGGCAATCAGCCCCAGCATTTT. Encoded protein: CASSLEGEGNQPQHF.

This clonotype turned up a few times. The rearrangement joins TRBV29-1 to TRBJ1-2, with 10 bases that match TRBD1. CDR3 length: 14 residues. CDR1 is SQVTM, CDR2 ANQGSEA, per germline. With V trimmed by 5 bases and J by 4 bases, 7 bases remained unmatched. This chain's CDR3 is CSVPGQGRSYGYTF. DNA of the CDR3: TGCAGCGTTCCGGGACAGGGGAGGTCCTATGGCTACACCTTC.